The 11 T cell receptor beta chains listed next were all sequenced from one sample in a study of blood T cell dynamics during melanoma immunotherapy. Time point specified: pre-treatment baseline. The repertoire was sequenced with immunoSEQ multiplex PCR; TCRdb's copy has only in-frame clones and lacks some. The table records 8,000 to 11,000 clones, 70% to 90% of them present only once. Here the sequenced sample was blood, taken from a patient treated with checkpoint blockade. These receptors originate from a human donor with melanoma.

This chain connects TRBV4-3 to TRBJ1-6; tentative D call: TRBD1 (6 bases). Germline CDR1 and CDR2: LGHNA and YSLEER. The CDR3 has 21 amino acids. With 0 bases removed from V and 0 bases from J, the gap between germline ends came to 21 bases. The CDR3 sequence is CASSQEVRSRTASSYNSPLHF. In DNA, the CDR3 is TGCGCCAGCAGCCAAGAAGTGAGATCCCGGACAGCGAGCTCCTATAATTCACCCCTCCACTTT.

This rearrangement joins TRBV4-1 to TRBJ1-2, with D unresolved. This CDR3 region has 15 residues. Per germline, CDR1 MGHRA and CDR2 YSYEKL. V was trimmed by 2 bases and J by 2 bases, leaving 12 bases between them. The CDR3 protein is CASSQSADLNYGYTF. The DNA of the CDR3 is TGCGCCAGCAGCCAATCGGCAGACCTAAACTATGGCTACACCTTC.

The chain links TRBV6-6 to TRBJ2-1; no firm D call. The CDR3 has 13 residues. Trimming left V 5 bases short and J 7 bases short, with 12 bases between. The germline V gene has CDR1 MNHNY and CDR2 SVGAGI (reference sequence). The CDR3 DNA reads as TGTGCCAGCAGTCCCCCCTCCTCTAATGAGCAGTTCTTC. It yields the protein CASSPPSSNEQFF.

This clone was observed a single time. This chain joins TRBV29-1 and TRBJ1-2; 9 nucleotides align to TRBD1. CDR3 size: 13 residues. Unmatched junction bases numbered 7, after V lost 5 bases and J lost 6 bases. Germline V gives CDR1 SQVTM, CDR2 ANQGSEA. CDR3 DNA: TGCAGCGTTCCAATACAGGGGGCGAATGGCTACACCTTC. Translated: CSVPIQGANGYTF.

This chain connects TRBV2 to TRBJ1-5; unclear D gene. CDR1 and CDR2 from the germline V gene are SNHLY and FYNNEI. V lost 7 bases and J 7 bases, leaving 11 bases between the germline ends. This CDR3 is built from 12 residues. CDR3 sequence reads: CASKTDGQPQHF. Here the CDR3 DNA reads TGTGCCAGCAAGACGGACGGACAGCCCCAGCATTTT.

This rearrangement joins TRBV11-2 to TRBJ1-6; 8 positions match TRBD1. This CDR3 region has 15 residues. Germline V gene sequence: CDR1 SGHAT, CDR2 FQNNGV. The V gene end was trimmed by 1 base and the J gene end by 9 bases; junction bases not matched to a gene: 5. The CDR3 DNA reads as TGTGCCAGCAGCTTAGGGCAGGGGGCAATTTCACCCCTCCACTTT. This encodes CASSLGQGAISPLHF.

The chain is built from TRBV10-1 and TRBJ2-7, with 12 bases fitting TRBD2. The CDR3 consists of 15 residues. Per germline, CDR1 WNHNN and CDR2 SYGVQD (reference sequence). V was clipped by 8 bases and J by 5 bases; unmatched bases: 10. The CDR3 is CASPNTGLAGHEQYF. CDR3 bases: TGCGCCAGCCCCAATACGGGACTAGCGGGCCACGAGCAGTACTTC.

The chain has TRBV15 and TRBJ2-7; 7 bases map to TRBD1. V was clipped by 4 bases and J by 1 base; unmatched bases: 7. Germline V gene lookup returns CDR1 LNHNV and CDR2 YYDKDF (reference sequence). This CDR3 is 15 amino acids long. The CDR3 protein is CATSIDRARSYEQYF. CDR3 nucleotide sequence: TGTGCCACCAGCATCGACAGGGCAAGATCCTACGAGCAGTACTTC.

The chain is built from TRBV19 and TRBJ1-5; no firm D call. Germline CDR1 is LNHDA and CDR2 is SQIVND (reference sequence). This CDR3 contains 14 residues. V lost 3 bases and J lost 7, with 13 bases in between. CDR3 nucleotide sequence: TGTGCCAGTAGTATGTCACACGTCTCGCAGCCCCAGCATTTT. Protein product: CASSMSHVSQPQHF.

This clone was seen just once. The chain carries TRBV30 and TRBJ2-1, with 10 bases matching TRBD2. Germline assignment: CDR1 GTSNPN and CDR2 SVGIG (reference sequence). The V gene end was trimmed by 0 bases and the J gene end by 6 bases; junction bases not matched to a gene: 5. The CDR3 has 15 residues. CDR3 sequence: CAWSVKRGGRNEQFF. In DNA, the CDR3 is TGTGCCTGGAGTGTAAAGCGGGGGGGCCGCAATGAGCAGTTCTTC.

The chain employs TRBV27 and TRBJ2-3, with 8 bases identical to TRBD2. This CDR3 is built from 16 residues. Germline CDR1 reads MNHEY; CDR2 reads SMNVEV (reference sequence). J was trimmed by 4 bases and V by 3 bases; bases with no gene match: 9. The CDR3 is CASSLQAGARADTQYF. DNA for the CDR3: TGTGCCAGCAGTTTGCAAGCGGGAGCGCGAGCAGATACGCAGTATTTT.